This entry lists 21 T cell receptor beta chains sequenced from one sample in a study of T-cell reconstitution after alpha-beta-depleted transplantation in children. The TCRbeta library was prepared with unique molecular identifiers. TCRdb analysed the PCR reads with MiXCR anew, one entry per CDR3 protein. The table includes 500,000 to 600,000 distinct CDR3 sequences, less than 35% detected once. Source: PBMCs from the stem cell graft donor, taken from the stem cell graft. The receptors come from a human donor who donated a stem cell graft to a child with aplastic anemia.

The sample holds a few counts of this clonotype. The chain joins TRBV20-1 to TRBJ2-1, with 10 bases aligning to TRBD1. This CDR3 spans 14 amino acids. CDR1 is DFQATT, CDR2 SNEGSKA, per germline (reference sequence). J was trimmed by 4 bases and V by 6 bases; bases with no gene match: 6. The CDR3 region is CSAVTGGAYNEQFF. Written as DNA, the CDR3 is TGCAGTGCGGTGACAGGGGGCGCTTACAATGAGCAGTTCTTC.

This rearrangement joins TRBV6-1 to TRBJ1-1, with 10 nucleotides matching TRBD1. This CDR3 comprises 15 residues. The V gene end was trimmed by 6 bases and the J gene end by 4 bases; junction bases not matched to a gene: 8. Per the germline V gene, CDR1 is MNHNS and CDR2 is SASEGT. The CDR3 DNA reads as TGTGCCAGCAGACTGGGACAGGGGTTTCCCACTGAAGCTTTCTTT. Residues: CASRLGQGFPTEAFF.

This clonotype was seen a few times. In DNA, the CDR3 is TGTGCCAGCAGTTATATGACAGCCGGACAGGGGGAGTTCCGCAATCAGCCCCAGCATTTT. Protein sequence: CASSYMTAGQGEFRNQPQHF. This chain connects TRBV6-2 or TRBV6-3 to TRBJ1-5; 10 bases are shared with TRBD1. Germline V gives CDR1 MNHEY, CDR2 SVGEGT. Unmatched junction bases numbered 16, after V lost 3 bases and J lost 2 bases. This CDR3 region has 20 residues.

This clonotype was counted between two and nine times. The chain uses TRBV29-1 and TRBJ2-7; 8 nucleotides match TRBD1. Germline trimming cut 7 bases from V and 3 bases from J; bases unmatched to any gene: 14. Germline V lookup: CDR1 SQVTM, CDR2 ANQGSEA. The CDR3 totals 15 residues. As DNA, the CDR3 is TGCAGCGCCCATATCCAGGGGGCTGACCTCTACGAGCAGTACTTC. Its protein product is CSAHIQGADLYEQYF.

The chain's CDR3 is CASSPGGATTGNEQFF. The DNA of the CDR3 is TGTGCCAGCAGCCCGGGAGGGGCCACAACCGGCAATGAGCAGTTCTTC. This chain uses TRBV5-4 with TRBJ2-1, with 8 bases identical to TRBD2. The germline CDR1 and CDR2 sequences are SGHNT and YYREEE (reference sequence). The CDR3 is made up of 16 amino acids. V trimming: 4 bases; J trimming: 6 bases; junction bases outside the gene matches: 12.

The chain is built from TRBV20-1 and TRBJ2-1; TRBD2 agrees at 9 bases. After removal of 6 bases from V and 0 bases from J, the junction contained 6 bases not matched to a gene. The CDR3 spans 15 residues. CDR1 and CDR2 (germline): DFQATT, SNEGSKA (reference sequence). CDR3 loop: CSANEREVSYNEQFF. In nucleotides, the CDR3 is TGCAGTGCCAACGAGCGGGAGGTCTCCTACAATGAGCAGTTCTTC.

This clonotype was detected a few times. V and J are TRBV18 and TRBJ1-1, with unresolved D. Trimming left V 2 bases short and J 1 base short, with 2 bases between. In germline, CDR1 is KGHSH, CDR2 LQKENI. CDR3 length equals 12 residues. Here the CDR3 DNA reads TGTGCCAGCTCACCAAAGAACACTGAAGCTTTCTTT. Its protein is CASSPKNTEAFF.

J is TRBJ2-3 and V is TRBV6-2 or TRBV6-3; TRBD1 agrees at 8 bases. The CDR3 runs to 16 residues. CDR1 and CDR2 (germline): MNHEY, SVGEGT. Trimming removed 5 bases from V and 1 base from J; junction bases left unmatched: 8. The CDR3 sequence is CASSRLLTGGTDTQYF. For the CDR3, the DNA is TGTGCCAGCAGTCGACTTTTGACAGGGGGCACAGATACGCAGTATTTT.

In its sample, this clonotype was seen a few times. CDR3 sequence (DNA): TGTGCCAGCAGGGCGACAGGGAACACTGAAGCTTTCTTT. Protein: CASRATGNTEAFF. The rearrangement links TRBV6-2 or TRBV6-3 to TRBJ1-1; tentatively, D is TRBD1 (6 bases). Trimming removed 6 bases at V and 1 base at J, with 9 bases between. The CDR3 length is 13 residues. Germline values: CDR1 MNHEY, CDR2 SVGEGT.

J is TRBJ2-1 and V is TRBV27, with a weak D call TRBD2 (6 bases). In germline, CDR1 is MNHEY, CDR2 SMNVEV (reference sequence). The CDR3 runs 14 residues. V gave up 5 bases and J gave up 6 bases, with 14 bases separating them. In nucleotides, the CDR3 is TGTGCCAGCAGTAGGGGCGGGACCCCCAATGAGCAGTTCTTC. Translation: CASSRGGTPNEQFF.

V gene TRBV29-1 combines with J gene TRBJ2-7; TRBD1 is a possible D gene (5 bases). There are 12 residues in the CDR3. Germline V gene sequence: CDR1 SQVTM, CDR2 ANQGSEA. V was clipped by 5 bases and J by 6 bases, with 14 bases between them. CDR3 bases: TGCAGCGTTAGTGGGGCTGTGAGCGAGCAGTACTTC. Translated: CSVSGAVSEQYF.

This clonotype appeared a few times. This chain joins TRBV29-1 and TRBJ2-7, with 8 bases aligning to TRBD2. V dropped 7 bases and J dropped 2; count of bases not matched to a gene: 10. Germline assignment: CDR1 SQVTM and CDR2 ANQGSEA. CDR3 length: 14 residues. As DNA, the CDR3 is TGCAGCGCCCGAGCGGTCGGGGGGGCCTACGAGCAGTACTTC. Protein sequence: CSARAVGGAYEQYF.

Here the CDR3 reads CSVEEGRNTEAFF. CDR3 DNA sequence: TGCAGCGTTGAAGAGGGTCGGAACACTGAAGCTTTCTTT. The chain combines TRBV29-1 with TRBJ1-1; D remains ambiguous. The length of the CDR3 is 13 residues. Trimming stripped 0 bases from V and 1 base from J, with 6 bases between. Germline CDR1 SQVTM, CDR2 ANQGSEA.

J is TRBJ1-5 and V is TRBV12-3 or TRBV12-4, with D perhaps TRBD1 (5 bases). V lost 6 bases, J lost 2 bases, and 11 bases lay in between. This CDR3 is 14 amino acids long. The CDR3 loop reads CASSWDGGNQPQHF. DNA of the CDR3: TGTGCCAGCAGCTGGGACGGCGGCAATCAGCCCCAGCATTTT.

V gene TRBV7-3 combines with J gene TRBJ2-2; possibly TRBD2 for D (5 bases). Germline V lookup: CDR1 SGHTA, CDR2 FQGTGA. Trimming left V 2 bases short and J 5 bases short, with 12 bases between. The CDR3 has 15 amino acids. This CDR3 reads CASSLLPTGTGELFF. The DNA for the CDR3 is TGTGCCAGCAGCTTACTTCCGACGGGGACCGGGGAGCTGTTTTTT. The full variable domain, in which reference TRBV7-3 and TRBJ2-2 provide the parts outside the CDR3, is GAGVSQTPSNKVTEKGKYVELRCDPISGHTALYWYRQSLGQGPEFLIYFQGTGAADDSGLPNDRFFAVRPEGSVSTLKIQRTERGDSAVYLCASSLLPTGTGELFFGEGSRLTVL.

This clonotype occurred once. The chain has TRBV5-4 and TRBJ2-1; a weak D match, TRBD1 (6 bases). The CDR3 sequence is 16 residues long. Trimming removed 0 bases at V and 5 bases at J, with 15 bases between. The germline V gene encodes CDR1 SGHNT and CDR2 YYREEE (reference sequence). CDR3 residues: CASSLGGLTKHNEQFF. Written as DNA, the CDR3 is TGTGCCAGCAGCTTGGGGGGGCTTACTAAACACAATGAGCAGTTCTTC.

This clonotype was counted between two and nine times. The gene calls are TRBV11-1 and TRBJ1-1; 8 bases line up with TRBD1. The CDR3 covers 18 residues. Germline V gene lookup returns CDR1 SGHAT and CDR2 FQDESV (reference sequence). V trimming: 5 bases; J trimming: 7 bases; junction bases outside the gene matches: 21. This CDR3 is CASSERQGRGVDLLEAFF. CDR3 DNA sequence: TGTGCCAGCAGCGAAAGACAGGGGAGAGGGGTGGACCTCCTTGAAGCTTTCTTT.

This clonotype has just a few counts. The chain links TRBV20-1 to TRBJ2-1; 7 bases are a match to TRBD2. V dropped 3 bases and J dropped 7; count of bases not matched to a gene: 9. Germline V lookup: CDR1 DFQATT, CDR2 SNEGSKA (reference sequence). The CDR3 has 14 amino acids. CDR3 in DNA: TGCAGTGCTAGTGGGGGGAGGGTGCTAAATGAGCAGTTCTTC. Protein sequence: CSASGGRVLNEQFF.

This chain links TRBV20-1 with TRBJ1-5; 8 bases line up with TRBD1. CDR1 is DFQATT and CDR2 is SNEGSKA in the germline V gene (reference sequence). This CDR3 has 14 residues. CDR3 loop: CSAVDRGSNQPQHF. DNA of the CDR3: TGCAGCGCCGTTGACAGGGGAAGCAATCAGCCCCAGCATTTT.

The chain joins TRBV18 to TRBJ1-1; D not resolved. The CDR3 is 11 residues long. CDR1 and CDR2 from the germline V gene are KGHSH and LQKENI. The ends were cut back, 2 bases at V and 8 bases at J, with 6 bases in the middle. CDR3 sequence (DNA): TGTGCCAGCTCACCAGTAGGGGAAGCTTTCTTT. It codes for CASSPVGEAFF.

The chain has TRBV21-1 and TRBJ2-3; TRBD2, the table's D call, lacks a check against the DNA. TRBV21-1 is a known pseudogene. The CDR3 runs to 10 residues. The CDR3 loop reads CASGGLEGYF. The CDR3 coding sequence is TGTGCCAGCGGTGGACTAGAGGGGTATTTT.